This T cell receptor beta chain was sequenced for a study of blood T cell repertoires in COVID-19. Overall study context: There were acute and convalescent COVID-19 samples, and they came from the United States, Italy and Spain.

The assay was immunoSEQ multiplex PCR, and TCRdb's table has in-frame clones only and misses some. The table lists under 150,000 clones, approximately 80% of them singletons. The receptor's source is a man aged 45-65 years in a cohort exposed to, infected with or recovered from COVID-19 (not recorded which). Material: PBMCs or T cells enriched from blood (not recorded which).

CDR3: CASSFSQSNTGELFF. CDR3 coding DNA: TGCGCCAGCAGCTTTTCCCAGTCGAACACCGGGGAGCTGTTTTTT. The rearrangement uses TRBV5-1 and TRBJ2-2; no firm D call. V shed 2 bases and J shed 0 bases, with 8 bases lying between them. CDR1 is SGHRS and CDR2 is YFSETQ in the germline V gene. The CDR3 has 15 amino acids.